This note documents a single T cell receptor (beta chain) sequence. Its antigen is unknown. Data came from immunoSEQ multiplex PCR; TCRdb stores just in-frame clones and leaves some out. The sample includes approximately 78,000 clones, roughly 88% of them seen just once. These data are taken from a study of OX40 agonist ivuxolimab in advanced cancers. Study at large: Those enrolled were 82.7% male, with a mean age of roughly 62 years and ages from roughly 20 to 85.

Samples were taken at baseline and on day 1 of cycles 4 and 7. Study findings and constraints: CD4+ and CD8+ blood T cells expanded clonally by week 6 at 0.1 to 3.0 mg/kg.

This CDR3 spans 14 amino acids. The germline V and J ends were trimmed by 5 bases and 13 bases, with 18 bases remaining between them. Germline loops: CDR1 MNHEY, CDR2 SMNVEV (reference sequence). Sequenced here: CD4+ or CD8+ T cells sorted from blood, sampled in a trial of the OX40 agonist ivuxolimab. The chain carries TRBV27 and TRBJ1-6; no firm D call. The source is an adult with an advanced solid tumor such as melanoma, head and neck, liver or kidney cancer. The CDR3 here is CASSRREKFSPLHF. CDR3 in DNA: TGTGCCAGCAGTCGCCGGGAGAAATTCTCCCCCCTCCACTTT.